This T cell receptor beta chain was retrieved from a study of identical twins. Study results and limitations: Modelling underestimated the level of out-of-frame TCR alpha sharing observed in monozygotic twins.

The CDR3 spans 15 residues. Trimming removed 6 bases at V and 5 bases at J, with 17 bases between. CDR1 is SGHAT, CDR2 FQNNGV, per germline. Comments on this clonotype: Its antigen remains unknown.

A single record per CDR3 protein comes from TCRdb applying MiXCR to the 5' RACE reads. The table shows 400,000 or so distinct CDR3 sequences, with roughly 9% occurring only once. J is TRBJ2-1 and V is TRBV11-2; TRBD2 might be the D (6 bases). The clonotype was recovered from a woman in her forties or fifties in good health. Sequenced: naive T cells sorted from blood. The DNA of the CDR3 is TGTGCCAGCAGACTCCGGGGCGGGATTGACAATGAGCAGTTCTTC. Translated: CASRLRGGIDNEQFF.